One TCR beta chain is described in this entry. Its antigen is as yet unknown. The naive gate required viable CD3+CD4+ or CD3+CD8+ cells with CCR7+CD45RA+CD45RO-CD95-CD27+CD28+ phenotype. The related graft donor's blood sample was taken on the day of bone marrow donation. This sample is drawn from a study of T cells after posttransplantation cyclophosphamide. Study results and limitations: Donor CD8+ memory clones often dominated recipient blood repertoires at later times. After PTCy, TRB diversity resembled that of CNI/methotrexate controls. Blood and skin or GI T cell repertoires showed limited TRB overlap.

The CDR3 covers 15 residues. Germline V gene sequence: CDR1 SGHRS, CDR2 YFSETQ. V lost 4 bases to trimming and J lost 2 bases; unmatched junction nucleotides: 5. Sequenced by immunoSEQ multiplex PCR; TCRdb stores in-frame clones only, minus some. The sample holds over 20,000 clones, over 95% seen once. Sequences were obtained from naive CD4+ T cells sorted from PBMCs. The receptor was derived from a man aged 45 to 65 in good health, CMV-negative, and a related stem cell transplant donor. The chain couples TRBV5-1 to TRBJ2-2; 7 bases are shared with TRBD2. Here the CDR3 reads CASSLRTSNTGELFF. CDR3 DNA: TGCGCCAGCAGCCTCCGGACTAGTAACACCGGGGAGCTGTTTTTT.